The 11 T cell receptor beta chains reported below all come from one sample, sequenced in a study of breast tumors, draining lymph nodes, adjacent tissues. MiXCR was run by TCRdb on the multiplex PCR reads, yielding one entry per CDR3 protein. Counted here are tens of thousands of distinct CDR3 sequences, approximately 31% occurring once; the ten biggest clones make up over 7.5%. Axillary draining lymph nodes of breast cancer patients supplied the node samples. The specimen sequenced was axillary lymph node tissue. The receptors stem from a female donor with breast cancer. Some clones in this sample may be carry-over from other donors' samples.

The chain combines TRBV7-2 with TRBJ2-1; perhaps D is TRBD1 or TRBD2 (6 bases each). Trimming stripped 2 bases from V and 9 bases from J, with 14 bases between. The V gene's germline CDR1 is SGHTA and CDR2 FQGNSA. The CDR3 loop spans 14 amino acids. The CDR3 loop is CASSLTGARSEQFF. CDR3 DNA sequence: TGTGCCAGCAGCTTAACGGGGGCTAGGAGTGAGCAGTTCTTC.

CDR3 protein: CASSGPGLENYNEQFF. CDR3 coding DNA: TGTGCCAGCAGTGGTCCGGGACTAGAAAACTACAATGAGCAGTTCTTC. The V gene is TRBV6-1, the J gene TRBJ2-1; TRBD2 matches at 8 bases. The CDR3 consists of 16 residues. The ends lost 4 bases at V and 3 bases at J; junction bases unmatched: 8. The germline CDR1 and CDR2 sequences are MNHNS and SASEGT.

In this sample, this clonotype turned up a few times. This chain uses TRBV27 with TRBJ1-4; 9 bases fit TRBD1. Germline V lookup: CDR1 MNHEY, CDR2 SMNVEV (reference sequence). V shed 7 bases and J 8 bases; nucleotides not matched to a gene: 14. The CDR3 has 16 amino acids. As DNA, the CDR3 is TGTGCCAGCACCAGACGGACAGGGGATACACGGGAAAAACTGTTTTTT. This encodes CASTRRTGDTREKLFF.

This clonotype was seen many times. V gene TRBV9 combines with J gene TRBJ2-1, with 13 bases aligning to TRBD2. This CDR3 contains 15 residues. V gave up 6 bases and J gave up 7 bases; unmatched junction bases: 7. Germline V gives CDR1 SGDLS, CDR2 YYNGEE. This CDR3 is CASTRGLAGINEQFF. CDR3 sequence (DNA): TGTGCCAGCACCCGGGGACTAGCGGGAATAAATGAGCAGTTCTTC.

At least ten counts were recorded for this clonotype. The rearrangement links TRBV9 to TRBJ2-1; perhaps TRBD2 as D (7 bases). The CDR3 runs to 14 residues. The V gene lost 2 bases and the J gene lost 10 bases, with 16 bases spanning the gap. Looked up from germline, CDR1 is SGDLS and CDR2 is YYNGEE. The CDR3 DNA reads TGTGCCAGCAGCGTGAGGGGGGGGGTAAGAGAGCAGTTCTTC. Translated, it gives CASSVRGGVREQFF.

Concerning this clonotype itself: A much larger clone lies one base from this, so it may be a read error. The rearrangement links TRBV6-1 to TRBJ2-1; D is ambiguous. CDR3 length: 12 amino acids. Germline CDR1 and CDR2: MNHNS and SASEGT. Trimming cost V 7 bases and J 8 bases, with 12 bases left between them. CDR3 nucleotides: TGTGCCAGCATGCGGATTTACGATGAGCAGTTCTTC. This encodes CASMRIYDEQFF.

This clonotype was counted ten times or more. J is TRBJ2-4 and V is TRBV12-3 or TRBV12-4; 7 bases fit TRBD1. Trimming cost V 6 bases and J 12 bases; bases outside gene matches: 8. The CDR3 sequence is 12 residues long. This CDR3 is CASRNRDSNQYF. In nucleotides, the CDR3 is TGTGCCAGCAGAAACCGGGACAGTAATCAGTACTTC.

As for this clonotype: A much bigger clone sits one base away, suggesting this may be a read error. V gene TRBV20-1 combines with J gene TRBJ2-1; 8 nucleotides align to TRBD2. CDR1 DFQATT and CDR2 SNEGSKA come from the germline V gene (reference sequence). The length of the CDR3 is 14 residues. CDR3 bases: TGCAGTGCTAGAAAACTAGCGGCCTACAATGAGCAGTCCTTC. Its protein is CSARKLAAYNEQSF.

This clonotype came up many times. The chain links TRBV28 to TRBJ1-6; a weak D match, TRBD1 (5 bases). The CDR3 is made up of 12 amino acids. Germline values: CDR1 MDHEN, CDR2 SYDVKM. The V end was cut by 4 bases, the J end by 11 bases, with 9 bases between. The CDR3 reads CASSSRDAPLHF. The CDR3 DNA follows: TGTGCCAGCAGTTCCCGGGACGCACCCCTCCACTTT.

This clonotype was picked up a small number of times. A much more abundant neighbour one base away suggests this may be a read error. This chain uses TRBV6-6 with TRBJ2-5; D is undetermined. This CDR3 comprises 13 residues. V lost 6 bases and J 0 bases, leaving 8 bases between the germline ends. Germline V gene sequence: CDR1 MNHNY, CDR2 SVGAGI (reference sequence). CDR3 amino acids: CASRPSYQETQYF. CDR3 nucleotide sequence: TGTGCCAGCAGGCCATCGTACCAAGAGACCCAGTACTTC.

The V and J genes are TRBV6-2 or TRBV6-3 and TRBJ1-1, with D hard to call. In germline, CDR1 is MNHEY, CDR2 SVGEGT. The CDR3 loop spans 13 amino acids. Trimming took 6 bases from V and 2 from J, leaving 10 bases between them. CDR3 loop: CASSPVPNTEAFF. In DNA form, the CDR3 reads TGTGCCAGCAGCCCGGTCCCTAACACTGAAGCTTTCTTT.